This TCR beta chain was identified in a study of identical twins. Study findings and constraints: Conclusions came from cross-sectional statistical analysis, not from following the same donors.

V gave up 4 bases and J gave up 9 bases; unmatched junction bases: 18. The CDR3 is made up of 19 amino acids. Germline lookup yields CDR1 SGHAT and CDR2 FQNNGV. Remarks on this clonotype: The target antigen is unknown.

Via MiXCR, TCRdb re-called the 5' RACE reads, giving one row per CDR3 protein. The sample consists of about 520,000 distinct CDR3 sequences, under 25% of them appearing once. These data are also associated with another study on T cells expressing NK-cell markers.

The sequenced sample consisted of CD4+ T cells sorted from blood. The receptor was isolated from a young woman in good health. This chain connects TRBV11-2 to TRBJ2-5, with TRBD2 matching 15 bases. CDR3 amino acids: CASSSGLAGGTQDLIPQYF. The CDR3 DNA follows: TGTGCCAGCAGCTCGGGACTAGCGGGGGGAACCCAAGATTTAATTCCCCAGTACTTC.